What follows are 28 T cell receptor beta chains derived from one specimen sequenced in a study of beta chain features in type 1 diabetes. Reverse transcription of all isolated RNA meant that expressed TCRB transcripts were sequenced. Clones were read by immunoSEQ multiplex PCR, and TCRdb kept only the in-frame ones, dropping some. In the table there are some 44,000 clones, just over 50% of which are singletons. The source material was Tregs from blood. These receptors came from a woman between 18 and 29 years old in good health.

This clone was seen a few times. This chain's CDR3 is CASSRRATEAFF. DNA of the CDR3: TGTGCCAGCAGTAGGAGGGCCACTGAAGCTTTCTTT. This chain connects TRBV28 to TRBJ1-1; D gene unclear. The germline CDR1 and CDR2 sequences are MDHEN and SYDVKM. The CDR3 contains 12 residues. V was clipped by 5 bases and J by 4 bases, with 8 bases between them.

For the CDR3, the DNA is TGTGCCAGCAGTTCGGGGAACTATGGCTACACCTTC. Amino acids: CASSSGNYGYTF. V usage is TRBV27 and J usage is TRBJ1-2, with D unclear. The CDR3 is made up of 12 amino acids. V lost 4 bases to trimming and J lost 2 bases, with 5 bases between them. CDR1 is MNHEY, CDR2 SMNVEV, per germline (reference sequence).

This chain connects TRBV7-9 to TRBJ2-3; 8 bases line up with TRBD1. The CDR3 length is 17 residues. J was trimmed by 4 bases and V by 1 base; bases with no gene match: 10. CDR1 is SEHNR, CDR2 FQNEAQ, per germline (reference sequence). The CDR3 nucleotides read TGTGCCAGCAGCTTAGGTCAGGGGGCTAGCAGAGCAGATACGCAGTATTTT. This encodes CASSLGQGASRADTQYF.

The chain employs TRBV5-6 and TRBJ2-7; the match to TRBD1 covers 8 bases. CDR3 size: 16 residues. Trimming removed 5 bases from V and 3 bases from J; junction bases left unmatched: 13. Germline V gene data show CDR1 as SGHDT and CDR2 as YYEEEE. CDR3 loop: CASSHMSPGQDYEQYF. CDR3 nucleotide sequence: TGTGCCAGCAGTCACATGTCCCCGGGACAGGACTACGAGCAGTACTTC. The full variable domain, rest sourced from reference TRBV5-6 and TRBJ2-7, is DAGVTQSPTHLIKTRGQQVTLRCSPKSGHDTVSWYQQALGQGPQFIFQYYEEEERQRGNFPDRFSGHQFPNYSSELNVNALLLGDSALYLCASSHMSPGQDYEQYFGPGTRLTVT.

This sequence joins TRBV5-4 and TRBJ2-2; D perhaps matches TRBD2 (5 bases). The CDR3 length is 16 residues. The germline V gene encodes CDR1 SGHNT and CDR2 YYREEE (reference sequence). V gave up 0 bases and J gave up 9 bases, with 18 bases separating them. Here the CDR3 reads CASSLEGPSGGRELFF. CDR3 in DNA: TGTGCCAGCAGCTTGGAAGGGCCCTCCGGAGGCCGGGAGCTGTTTTTT.

This chain joins TRBV27 and TRBJ2-7; 8 positions agree with TRBD1. The V gene end was trimmed by 5 bases and the J gene end by 2 bases; junction bases not matched to a gene: 5. CDR1 is MNHEY and CDR2 is SMNVEV in the germline V gene (reference sequence). This CDR3 spans 14 amino acids. CDR3: CASSPGQGTYEQYF. Written as DNA, the CDR3 is TGTGCCAGCAGTCCAGGACAGGGTACCTACGAGCAGTACTTC.

This clone was counted only a few times. CDR3 protein: CASSIGTGGGYGYTF. The CDR3 coding sequence is TGTGCCAGTAGTATCGGGACAGGGGGCGGCTATGGCTACACCTTC. This sequence joins TRBV19 and TRBJ1-2; TRBD1 matches 12 bases. Germline CDR1 reads LNHDA; CDR2 reads SQIVND (reference sequence). The CDR3 runs to 15 residues. J lost 4 bases, V lost 3 bases, and 3 bases had no gene match.

The rearrangement links TRBV7-6 to TRBJ2-3; 15 positions agree with TRBD2. CDR3 length: 21 residues. J was trimmed by 0 bases and V by 2 bases; bases with no gene match: 12. Germline-derived CDR1 and CDR2 are SGHVS and FNYEAQ. CDR3 nucleotide sequence: TGTGCCAGCAGCTTAACTCCCTCCGGGACTAGCGGGAGGAGGAGCACAGATACGCAGTATTTT. Amino acid sequence: CASSLTPSGTSGRRSTDTQYF.

This clone was seen more than once but under ten times. The chain combines TRBV6-6 with TRBJ1-4; 7 nucleotides align to TRBD1. The length of the CDR3 is 15 residues. V was pared by 4 bases and J by 4 bases, with 6 bases of the junction left unmatched. CDR1 is MNHNY, CDR2 SVGAGI, per germline (reference sequence). CDR3 protein: CASSFHRGGNEKLFF. DNA for the CDR3: TGTGCCAGCAGTTTCCACAGGGGCGGTAATGAAAAACTGTTTTTT.

This clone was detected a few times. This chain links TRBV6-1 with TRBJ2-1; 7 bases match TRBD2. Losses at the gene ends were 0 bases for V and 9 bases for J; bases not matched to a gene: 5. Germline-derived CDR1 and CDR2 are MNHNS and SASEGT. This CDR3 is built from 14 residues. CDR3 sequence: CASSEAQGGGEQFF. The CDR3 DNA sequence: TGTGCCAGCAGTGAAGCGCAGGGCGGGGGTGAGCAGTTCTTC.

V usage is TRBV27 and J usage is TRBJ1-5, with 9 bases matching TRBD1. Per germline, CDR1 MNHEY and CDR2 SMNVEV (reference sequence). V trimming: 4 bases; J trimming: 7 bases; junction bases outside the gene matches: 5. The CDR3 loop spans 14 amino acids. CDR3 sequence (DNA): TGTGCCAGCAGTTCACAGGGGGCGAAGCAGCCCCAGCATTTT. It yields the protein CASSSQGAKQPQHF.

This chain links TRBV7-9 with TRBJ2-3, with a possible D match to TRBD2 (5 bases). This CDR3 has 16 amino acids. Germline V lookup: CDR1 SEHNR, CDR2 FQNEAQ (reference sequence). V gave up 6 bases and J gave up 0 bases, with 16 bases separating them. The CDR3 loop is CASRDVRGLSTDTQYF. CDR3 bases: TGTGCCAGCAGGGACGTCCGAGGACTGAGCACAGATACGCAGTATTTT. The variable domain in full, completed from reference TRBV7-9 and TRBJ2-3, reads DTGVSQNPRHKITKRGQNVTFRCDPISEHNRLYWYRQTLGQGPEFLTYFQNEAQLEKSRLLSDRFSAERPKGSFSTLEIQRTEQGDSAMYLCASRDVRGLSTDTQYFGPGTRLTVL.

This clone was recorded a few times. The chain joins TRBV7-9 to TRBJ1-1; TRBD1 agrees at 9 bases. The length of the CDR3 is 12 residues. Per the germline V gene, CDR1 is SEHNR and CDR2 is FQNEAQ (reference sequence). J was trimmed by 11 bases and V by 5 bases; bases with no gene match: 6. The CDR3 is CASSRGTGNAFF. The DNA of the CDR3 is TGTGCCAGCAGCCGCGGGACAGGGAATGCTTTCTTT.

This clone has just a few counts. The V gene is TRBV29-1, the J gene TRBJ2-7, with 8 positions matching TRBD2. The CDR3 length is 17 residues. V lost 4 bases and J lost 0; bases outside the gene matches: 14. Germline V lookup: CDR1 SQVTM, CDR2 ANQGSEA. CDR3 DNA: TGCAGCGTTGCCCGGCAGGGTGGCGGGAGGAGCTCCTACGAGCAGTACTTC. Its protein product is CSVARQGGGRSSYEQYF.

Judged by abundance, this clone is medium-sized. The chain has TRBV29-1 and TRBJ2-1; TRBD2 agrees at 10 bases. Germline V CDR1 and CDR2: SQVTM, ANQGSEA. The CDR3 spans 16 residues. The V and J ends lost 6 bases and 5 bases, in that order; junction bases with no gene match: 13. This CDR3 reads CSVDARASGGNNEQFF. CDR3 nucleotides: TGCAGCGTCGACGCCCGGGCTAGCGGGGGCAACAATGAGCAGTTCTTC.

This clone is medium-sized (0.01 to 0.1%) in the sample. The rearrangement joins TRBV27 to TRBJ1-4, with TRBD1 matching 9 bases. Germline CDR1 MNHEY, CDR2 SMNVEV (reference sequence). The CDR3 has 15 residues. The V and J ends lost 7 bases and 7 bases, in that order; junction bases with no gene match: 10. The CDR3 is CASKTGGTHREKLFF. The CDR3 nucleotides are TGTGCCAGCAAGACAGGGGGGACGCACCGTGAAAAACTGTTTTTT.

CDR3 region: CASSIGGADTQYF. CDR3 coding DNA: TGTGCCAGTAGTATCGGGGGGGCAGATACGCAGTATTTT. The chain couples TRBV19 to TRBJ2-3; 8 nucleotides match TRBD2. Germline CDR1 and CDR2: LNHDA and SQIVND (reference sequence). This CDR3 is built from 13 residues. Trimming removed 3 bases from V and 4 bases from J; junction bases left unmatched: 0.

Of note for this clone: The same CDR3 is also encoded by other DNA sequences in this sample. V usage is TRBV9 and J usage is TRBJ2-1; 9 bases map to TRBD2. J was trimmed by 9 bases and V by 3 bases; bases with no gene match: 10. This CDR3 is 15 amino acids long. Per the germline V gene, CDR1 is SGDLS and CDR2 is YYNGEE. The CDR3 nucleotides read TGTGCCAGCAGCGCGGGACTGGCGGGAGGGGGTGAGCAGTTCTTC. Its translation: CASSAGLAGGGEQFF. The full variable domain, with the rest looked up from reference TRBV9 and TRBJ2-1, is DSGVTQTPKHLITATGQRVTLRCSPRSGDLSVYWYQQSLDQGLQFLIQYYNGEERAKGNILERFSAQQFPDLHSELNLSSLELGDSALYFCASSAGLAGGGEQFFGPGTRLTVL.

The rearrangement links TRBV5-4 to TRBJ2-1, with 9 bases lining up with TRBD1. The V gene end was trimmed by 0 bases and the J gene end by 12 bases; junction bases not matched to a gene: 10. The CDR3 runs to 15 residues. The germline CDR1 and CDR2 sequences are SGHNT and YYREEE (reference sequence). CDR3 sequence reads: CASSLGGQGSLGQFF. CDR3 in DNA: TGTGCCAGCAGCTTGGGGGGACAGGGATCACTGGGGCAGTTCTTC. Full variable domain (outside the CDR3, taken from reference TRBV5-4 and TRBJ2-1): ETGVTQSPTHLIKTRGQQVTLRCSSQSGHNTVSWYQQALGQGPQFIFQYYREEENGRGNFPPRFSGLQFPNYSSELNVNALELDDSALYLCASSLGGQGSLGQFFGPGTRLTVL.

The table lists this clone with a few counts. This sequence joins TRBV7-9 and TRBJ2-7, with D perhaps matching TRBD1 (5 bases). V was cut by 6 bases and J by 6 bases, with 24 bases left in between. Germline CDR1 SEHNR, CDR2 FQNEAQ (reference sequence). The CDR3 covers 16 residues. The CDR3 nucleotides are TGTGCCAGCAGGTCGGGTGGGGCAGGATGGTTTTCCGAGCAGTACTTC. Translating it yields CASRSGGAGWFSEQYF. Full variable domain (rest looked up from reference TRBV7-9 and TRBJ2-7): DTGVSQNPRHKITKRGQNVTFRCDPISEHNRLYWYRQTLGQGPEFLTYFQNEAQLEKSRLLSDRFSAERPKGSFSTLEIQRTEQGDSAMYLCASRSGGAGWFSEQYFGPGTRLTVT.

This clone was seen a handful of times. The chain recombines TRBV28 with TRBJ2-3; 10 bases map to TRBD1. The CDR3 loop spans 17 amino acids. The germline CDR1 and CDR2 sequences are MDHEN and SYDVKM. The J segment lost 5 bases and the V segment lost 4 bases, leaving 12 bases of the junction unmatched. CDR3 amino acids: CASSSPATGGTVDTQYF. Written as DNA, the CDR3 is TGTGCCAGCAGTTCGCCAGCGACAGGGGGCACGGTAGATACGCAGTATTTT.

The CDR3 sequence is CASSGTPTGDYGYTF. Here the CDR3 DNA reads TGTGCCAGCAGCGGCACCCCGACAGGCGATTATGGCTACACCTTC. This rearrangement joins TRBV9 to TRBJ1-2, with a tentative D call TRBD1 (6 bases). V was pared by 3 bases and J by 5 bases, with 17 bases between. Germline lookup yields CDR1 SGDLS and CDR2 YYNGEE. The CDR3 extends over 15 amino acids.

This clone was picked up a small number of times. The rearrangement uses TRBV10-3 and TRBJ2-3; TRBD2 agrees at 7 bases. V lost 3 bases to trimming and J lost 6 bases; unmatched junction nucleotides: 12. The CDR3 runs to 16 residues. CDR1 and CDR2 (germline): ENHRY, SYGVKD. The CDR3 DNA reads TGTGCCATCAGTGATGGCGGGAGTATCCTCGCGGATACGCAGTATTTT. Translated: CAISDGGSILADTQYF.

J is TRBJ1-5 and V is TRBV30; TRBD1 agrees at 9 bases. In germline, CDR1 is GTSNPN, CDR2 SVGIG (reference sequence). This CDR3 contains 13 residues. Losses at the gene ends were 5 bases for V and 5 bases for J; bases not matched to a gene: 4. In DNA, the CDR3 is TGTGCCTGGGACAGGGGGTTCGATCAGCCCCAGCATTTT. It specifies CAWDRGFDQPQHF.

This clone was counted only a few times. Sequence at one end of the junction differs from germline and may be a read error. The rearrangement uses TRBV5-4 and TRBJ2-1; tentative D call: TRBD2 (7 bases). The CDR3 covers 16 residues. In germline, CDR1 is SGHNT, CDR2 YYREEE (reference sequence). CDR3 protein: CASSLGGRRSSNEQFF. The CDR3 DNA follows: TGTGCCAGCAGCCTCGGGGGGCGGCGGTCCTCCAATGAGCAGTTCTTC. The variable domain in full, with the rest retrieved from reference TRBV5-4 and TRBJ2-1, is ETGVTQSPTHLIKTRGQQVTLRCSSQSGHNTVSWYQQALGQGPQFIFQYYREEENGRGNFPPRFSGLQFPNYSSELNVNALELDDSALYLCASSLGGRRSSNEQFFGPGTRLTVL.

The V and J genes are TRBV19 and TRBJ2-3; TRBD1 might be the D (6 bases). The germline V and J ends were trimmed by 1 base and 2 bases, with 10 bases remaining between them. CDR3 size: 15 residues. The germline CDR1 and CDR2 sequences are LNHDA and SQIVND (reference sequence). The CDR3 sequence: CASSIAGQSTDTQYF. The CDR3 nucleotides are TGTGCCAGTAGTATAGCAGGACAGTCCACAGATACGCAGTATTTT.

The chain uses TRBV19 and TRBJ2-2; 9 bases line up with TRBD1. The CDR3 runs to 17 residues. V gave up 4 bases and J gave up 7 bases; unmatched junction bases: 13. Per germline, CDR1 LNHDA and CDR2 SQIVND (reference sequence). The CDR3 spells CASSNTGGAGPSGELFF. The DNA for the CDR3 is TGTGCCAGTAGTAATACAGGGGGCGCCGGGCCCAGCGGGGAGCTGTTTTTT.

The chain is built from TRBV7-2 and TRBJ1-2; maybe TRBD1 (6 bases). Per germline, CDR1 SGHTA and CDR2 FQGNSA. The V gene lost 5 bases and the J gene lost 4 bases, with 11 bases spanning the gap. This CDR3 region has 13 residues. In nucleotides, the CDR3 is TGTGCCAGCAGCCAGGACAGTAGCTATGGCTACACCTTC. This encodes CASSQDSSYGYTF. Full variable domain (missing parts from reference TRBV7-2 and TRBJ1-2): GAGVSQSPSNKVTEKGKDVELRCDPISGHTALYWYRQSLGQGLEFLIYFQGNSAPDKSGLPSDRFSAERTGGSVSTLTIQRTQQEDSAVYLCASSQDSSYGYTFGSGTRLTVV.